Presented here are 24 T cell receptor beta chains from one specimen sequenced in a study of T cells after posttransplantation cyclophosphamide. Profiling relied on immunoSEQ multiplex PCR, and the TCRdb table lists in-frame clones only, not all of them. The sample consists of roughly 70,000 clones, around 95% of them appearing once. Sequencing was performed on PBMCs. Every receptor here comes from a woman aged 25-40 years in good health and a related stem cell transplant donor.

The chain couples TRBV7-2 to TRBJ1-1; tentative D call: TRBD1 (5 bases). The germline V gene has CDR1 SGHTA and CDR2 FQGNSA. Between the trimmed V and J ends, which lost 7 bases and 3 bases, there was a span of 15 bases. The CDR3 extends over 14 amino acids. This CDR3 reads CASTIGGKHTEAFF. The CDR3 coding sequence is TGTGCCAGCACCATCGGGGGTAAACACACTGAAGCTTTCTTT.

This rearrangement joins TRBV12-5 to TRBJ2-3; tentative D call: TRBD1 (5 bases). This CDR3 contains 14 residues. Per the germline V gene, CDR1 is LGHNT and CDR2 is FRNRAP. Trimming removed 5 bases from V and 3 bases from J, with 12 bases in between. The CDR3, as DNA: TGTGCTAGTGGTAGGGGTATTAGAACAGATACGCAGTATTTT. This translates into CASGRGIRTDTQYF.

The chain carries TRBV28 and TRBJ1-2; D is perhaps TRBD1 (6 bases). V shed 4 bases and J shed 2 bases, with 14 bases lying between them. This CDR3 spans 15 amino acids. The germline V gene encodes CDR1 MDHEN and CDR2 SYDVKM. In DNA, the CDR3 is TGTGCCAGCAGTTGGGTATCGAGGGGGAACTATGGCTACACCTTC. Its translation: CASSWVSRGNYGYTF.

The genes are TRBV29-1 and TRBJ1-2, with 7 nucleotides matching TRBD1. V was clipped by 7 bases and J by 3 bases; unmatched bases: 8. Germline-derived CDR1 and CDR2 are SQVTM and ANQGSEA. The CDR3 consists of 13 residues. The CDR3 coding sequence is TGCAGCGCAGTCGACAGGGCGGACTATGGCTACACCTTC. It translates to CSAVDRADYGYTF.

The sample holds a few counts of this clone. CDR3 protein: CASNVQAYTEAFF. Written as DNA, the CDR3 is TGTGCCAGCAATGTCCAGGCTTACACTGAAGCTTTCTTT. The gene calls are TRBV2 and TRBJ1-1; no clear D. V lost 7 bases to trimming and J lost 3 bases, with 12 bases between them. Looked up from germline, CDR1 is SNHLY and CDR2 is FYNNEI. The CDR3 runs to 13 residues.

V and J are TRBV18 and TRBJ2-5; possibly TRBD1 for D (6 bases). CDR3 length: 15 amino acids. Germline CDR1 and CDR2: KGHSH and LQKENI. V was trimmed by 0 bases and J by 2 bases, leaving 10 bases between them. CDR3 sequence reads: CASSPPDSQQETQYF. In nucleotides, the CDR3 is TGTGCCAGCTCACCACCGGACAGTCAACAAGAGACCCAGTACTTC.

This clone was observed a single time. The CDR3 nucleotides are TGTGCCAGCAGTCGGACAGGGTCCTCCTACGAGCAGTACTTC. Its translation is CASSRTGSSYEQYF. The chain recombines TRBV28 with TRBJ2-7, with TRBD1 matching 8 bases. This CDR3 contains 14 residues. Germline-derived CDR1 and CDR2 are MDHEN and SYDVKM. The trim removed 5 bases at V and 0 bases at J, leaving 3 bases unmatched.

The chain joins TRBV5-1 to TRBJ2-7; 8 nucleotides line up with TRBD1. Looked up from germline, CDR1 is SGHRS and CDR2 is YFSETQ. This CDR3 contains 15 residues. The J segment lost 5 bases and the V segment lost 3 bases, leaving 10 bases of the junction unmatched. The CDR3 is CASSYGQGNAHEQYF. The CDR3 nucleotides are TGCGCCAGCAGCTATGGACAGGGTAATGCCCACGAGCAGTACTTC. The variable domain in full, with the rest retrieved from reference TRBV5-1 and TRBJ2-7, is KAGVTQTPRYLIKTRGQQVTLSCSPISGHRSVSWYQQTPGQGLQFLFEYFSETQRNKGNFPGRFSGRQFSNSRSEMNVSTLELGDSALYLCASSYGQGNAHEQYFGPGTRLTVT.

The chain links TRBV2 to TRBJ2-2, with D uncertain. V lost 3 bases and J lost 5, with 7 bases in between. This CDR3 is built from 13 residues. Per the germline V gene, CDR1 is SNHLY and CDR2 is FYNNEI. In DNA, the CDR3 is TGTGCCAGCAGTGAGTCTCTAACCGGGGAGCTGTTTTTT. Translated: CASSESLTGELFF.

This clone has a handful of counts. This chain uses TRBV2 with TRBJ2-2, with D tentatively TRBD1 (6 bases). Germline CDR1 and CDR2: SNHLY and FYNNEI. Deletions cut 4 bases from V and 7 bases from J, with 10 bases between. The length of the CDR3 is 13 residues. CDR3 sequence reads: CASSGTVVGELFF. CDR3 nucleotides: TGTGCCAGCAGTGGGACAGTTGTCGGGGAGCTGTTTTTT.

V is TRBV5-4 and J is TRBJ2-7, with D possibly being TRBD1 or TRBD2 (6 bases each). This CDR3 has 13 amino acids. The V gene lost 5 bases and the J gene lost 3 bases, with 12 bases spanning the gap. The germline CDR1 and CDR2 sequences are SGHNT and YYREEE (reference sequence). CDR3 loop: CASRRRDNYEQYF. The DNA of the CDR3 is TGTGCCAGCAGGCGGAGGGACAACTACGAGCAGTACTTC.

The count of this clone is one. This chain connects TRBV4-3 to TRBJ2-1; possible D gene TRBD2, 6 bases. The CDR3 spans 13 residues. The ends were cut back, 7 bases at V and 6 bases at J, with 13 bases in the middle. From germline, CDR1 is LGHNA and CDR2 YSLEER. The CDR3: CASTSVGGNEQFF. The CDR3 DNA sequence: TGCGCCAGCACCTCGGTCGGGGGCAATGAGCAGTTCTTC.

In DNA, the CDR3 is TGCGCCAGCAGCTTACTAGCGGGGTCTAGCACAGATACGCAGTATTTT. Residues: CASSLLAGSSTDTQYF. The V call is TRBV5-1, the J call TRBJ2-3, with TRBD2 matching 10 bases. Germline loops: CDR1 SGHRS, CDR2 YFSETQ. CDR3 length: 16 residues. Trimming took 2 bases from V and 0 from J; bases not matched to a gene: 3.

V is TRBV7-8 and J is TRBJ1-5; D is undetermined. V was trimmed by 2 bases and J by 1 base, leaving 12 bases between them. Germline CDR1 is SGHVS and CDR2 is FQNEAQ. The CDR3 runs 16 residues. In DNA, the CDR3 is TGTGCCAGCAGCTTAAACGCCCGGAGGAGCAATCAGCCCCAGCATTTT. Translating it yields CASSLNARRSNQPQHF.

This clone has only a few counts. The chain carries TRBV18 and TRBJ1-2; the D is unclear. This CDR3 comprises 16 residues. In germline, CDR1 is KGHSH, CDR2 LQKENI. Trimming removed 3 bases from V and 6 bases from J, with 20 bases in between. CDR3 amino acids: CASSPRPGSHFDGYTF. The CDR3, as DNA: TGTGCCAGCTCACCCCGACCCGGATCCCATTTCGATGGCTACACCTTC.

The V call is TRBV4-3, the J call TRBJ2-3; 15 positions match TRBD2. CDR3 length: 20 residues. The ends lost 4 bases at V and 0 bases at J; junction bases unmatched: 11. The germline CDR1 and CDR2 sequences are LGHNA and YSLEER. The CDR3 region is CASSLTGLAGGPSSTDTQYF. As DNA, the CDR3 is TGCGCCAGCAGCCTGACCGGACTAGCGGGGGGGCCATCGAGCACAGATACGCAGTATTTT.

CDR3 DNA: TGTGCCAGCAGCCCGGGACCGATTTTTAATTCACCCCTCCACTTT. Protein sequence: CASSPGPIFNSPLHF. The chain employs TRBV14 and TRBJ1-6; possible D gene TRBD1, 5 bases. V dropped 4 bases and J dropped 6 bases, with 13 bases sitting between them. Germline lookup yields CDR1 SGHDN and CDR2 FVKESK. The CDR3 covers 15 residues.

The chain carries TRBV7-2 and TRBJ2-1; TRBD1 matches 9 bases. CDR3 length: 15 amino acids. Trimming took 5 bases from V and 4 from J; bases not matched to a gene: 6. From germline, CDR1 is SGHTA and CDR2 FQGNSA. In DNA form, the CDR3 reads TGTGCCAGCAGCGACCGGGACAGGGTATACAATGAGCAGTTCTTC. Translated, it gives CASSDRDRVYNEQFF.

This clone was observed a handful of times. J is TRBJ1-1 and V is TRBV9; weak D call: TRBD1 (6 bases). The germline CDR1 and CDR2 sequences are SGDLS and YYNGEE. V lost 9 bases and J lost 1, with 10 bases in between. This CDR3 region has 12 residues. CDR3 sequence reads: CATGGANTEAFF. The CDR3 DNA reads TGTGCCACCGGGGGGGCGAACACTGAAGCTTTCTTT.

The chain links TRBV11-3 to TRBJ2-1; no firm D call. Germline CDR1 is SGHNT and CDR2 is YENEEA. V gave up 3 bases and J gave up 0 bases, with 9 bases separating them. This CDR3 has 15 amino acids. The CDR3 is CASSFGRSSYNEQFF. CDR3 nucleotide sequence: TGTGCCAGCAGCTTCGGACGCAGCTCCTACAATGAGCAGTTCTTC. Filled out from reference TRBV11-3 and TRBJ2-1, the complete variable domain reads EAGVVQSPRYKIIEKKQPVAFWCNPISGHNTLYWYLQNLGQGPELLIRYENEEAVDDSQLPKDRFSAERLKGVDSTLKIQPAELGDSAVYLCASSFGRSSYNEQFFGPGTRLTVL.

CDR3 in amino acids: CASSLAGTAEAFF. The CDR3 DNA reads TGTGCCAGCAGCTTAGCGGGAACAGCTGAAGCTTTCTTT. The rearrangement links TRBV7-2 to TRBJ1-1; D remains ambiguous. V was pared by 0 bases and J by 6 bases, with 8 bases between. Germline CDR1 is SGHTA and CDR2 is FQGNSA. This CDR3 comprises 13 residues.

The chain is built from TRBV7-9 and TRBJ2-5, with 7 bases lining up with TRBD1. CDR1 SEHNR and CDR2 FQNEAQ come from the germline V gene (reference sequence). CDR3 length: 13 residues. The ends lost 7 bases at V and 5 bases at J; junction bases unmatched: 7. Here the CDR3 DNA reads TGTGCCAGCACCGAGACAGGGCGGGAGACCCAGTACTTC. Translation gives CASTETGRETQYF.

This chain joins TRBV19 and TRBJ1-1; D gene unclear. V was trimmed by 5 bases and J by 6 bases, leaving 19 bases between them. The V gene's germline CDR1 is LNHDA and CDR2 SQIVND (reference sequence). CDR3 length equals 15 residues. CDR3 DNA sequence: TGTGCCAGTAGTTCTCTACTGGTTCTCAACTCTGAAGCTTTCTTT. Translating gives CASSSLLVLNSEAFF. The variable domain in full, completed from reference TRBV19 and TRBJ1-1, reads DGGITQSPKYLFRKEGQNVTLSCEQNLNHDAMYWYRQDPGQGLRLIYYSQIVNDFQKGDIAEGYSVSREKKESFPLTVTSAQKNPTAFYLCASSSLLVLNSEAFFGQGTRLTVV.

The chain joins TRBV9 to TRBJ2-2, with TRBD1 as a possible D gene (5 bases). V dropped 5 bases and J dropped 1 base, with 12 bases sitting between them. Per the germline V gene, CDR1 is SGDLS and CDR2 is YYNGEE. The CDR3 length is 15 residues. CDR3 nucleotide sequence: TGTGCCAGCAGGGGGCAGCCTCTGAACACCGGGGAGCTGTTTTTT. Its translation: CASRGQPLNTGELFF.